The rows below give T cell receptor beta chains drawn from one sample of a study of blood T cell repertoires in COVID-19. The data were produced by immunoSEQ multiplex PCR, yet TCRdb's version contains in-frame clones alone and is incomplete. The table includes roughly 280,000 clones, about nine tenths detected once. The sample comprised peripheral blood. The receptors come from a woman between 45 and 65 years old who had recovered from COVID-19. CDR3s include the opening cysteine and the closing phenylalanine or tryptophan. The listing skips clone size in some rows; elsewhere it reads once, few, many or a size class.

v_call	j_call	clone_size	cdr3_length	cdr3_aa
TRBV19	TRBJ1-5	once	18	CASSIWTGGIGGNQPQHF
TRBV29-1	TRBJ1-2	once	13	CSVDVDGGLGYTF
TRBV5-4	TRBJ2-7	-	14	CASSGRQGSHEQYF
TRBV15	TRBJ1-4	-	16	CATSRDRARGPQKLFF
TRBV25-1	TRBJ1-1	once	13	CASSVWGRTEAFF
TRBV18	TRBJ1-1	-	17	CASSSSTLTGLVTEAFF
TRBV7-9	TRBJ1-5	-	16	CASSLVKAGLNQPQHF
TRBV6-4	TRBJ1-1	-	15	CASSDSGTGTDEAFF
TRBV19	TRBJ1-2	once	12	CAVGQGSYGYTF
TRBV18	TRBJ2-7	once	12	CASSPSSGEQYF
TRBV7-2	TRBJ1-2	-	12	CASSFGEYGYTF
TRBV3-1/TRBV3-2	TRBJ1-1	-	15	CASSLLQGIGTEAFF
TRBV9	TRBJ1-6	-	14	CASSVGSSNSPLHF
TRBV5-1	TRBJ1-1	-	11	CASRANTEAFF
TRBV12-5	TRBJ1-1	-	14	CASGWDSLNTEAFF
TRBV5-5	TRBJ1-2	-	15	CASSYSGWGPLGYTF
TRBV5-1	TRBJ1-3	-	16	CASSIGQGVAGNTIYF
TRBV6-1	TRBJ1-2	-	15	CASSEAGTGDYGYTF
TRBV19	TRBJ1-2	once	12	CASTTGVTGYTF
TRBV19	TRBJ1-4	-	13	CASARRGLEKLFF
TRBV15	TRBJ1-2	-	17	CATSRGRGQTANYGYTF
TRBV5-4	TRBJ1-1	-	13	CASHRDVDTEAFF
TRBV5-1	TRBJ2-2	once	15	CASSLGQGNTGELFF
TRBV18	TRBJ2-2	few	15	CASSPQTTGTGELFF
TRBV6-5	TRBJ2-3	once	15	CASSPTDLPADTQYF
TRBV28	TRBJ1-3	-	16	CASSVDRGRRRNTIYF
TRBV6-6	TRBJ1-1	-	16	CASSRRGGRGNTEAFF
TRBV9	TRBJ2-2	-	16	CASSVGGGGWTGELFF
TRBV24-1	TRBJ2-3	-	16	CATSDPYRASTDTQYF
TRBV6-5	TRBJ1-1	-	14	CAARDGQADTEAFF
TRBV29-1	TRBJ1-5	-	14	CSVGGQGPNQPQHF
TRBV12-3/TRBV12-4	TRBJ1-5	-	13	CASSLQGDQPQHF
TRBV5-1	TRBJ2-3	-	15	CASSLTSGGADTQYF
TRBV19	TRBJ1-2	few	14	CASSIRDRLYGYTF
TRBV28	TRBJ2-7	-	15	CASSFGASRHYEQYF
TRBV6-2/TRBV6-3	TRBJ1-1	once	17	CASSYSRGAGIGTEAFF
TRBV5-4	TRBJ1-2	few	13	CASSRTGFYGYTF
TRBV6-2/TRBV6-3	TRBJ2-7	-	15	CASSYGRDQPYEQYF
TRBV11-3	TRBJ2-1	-	16	CASSSRAGGSYNEQFF
TRBV14	TRBJ1-5	-	19	CASSHKIRNRRPQATAQHF
TRBV27	TRBJ2-5	-	13	CASSWGGEETQYF
TRBV30	TRBJ1-1	-	13	CAWVRGQDTEAFF
TRBV20-1	TRBJ2-5	-	11	CSGPLQETQYF
TRBV10-3	TRBJ1-2	-	13	CAISEQGSYGYTF
TRBV5-4	TRBJ2-7	-	14	CASSSTGGADEQYF
TRBV10-3	TRBJ1-2	-	15	CAISESGQGARGYTF
TRBV18	TRBJ1-2	-	14	CASSPGVANYGYTF
TRBV10-3	TRBJ1-2	once	14	CAISGQGSNYGYTF
TRBV28	TRBJ1-6	-	15	CASSVQGVYNSPLHF